The present TCR beta chain was sequenced within a study of OX40 agonist ivuxolimab in advanced cancers. Study information: Dosing consisted of intravenous ivuxolimab at 0.01 to 10 mg/kg every 2 weeks. Three dose-escalation patients had partial responses: one with hepatocellular carcinoma and two with cutaneous melanoma.

This CDR3 is 15 amino acids long. Trimming removed 4 bases from V and 8 bases from J, with 20 bases in between. The germline gives CDR1 MNHNY, CDR2 SVGAGI (reference sequence). Generated by immunoSEQ multiplex PCR, the TCRdb table keeps only in-frame clones and is missing some. The sample lists 8,000 to 10,000 clones; around 92% were seen once. Study outcomes and limitations: Clones of CD4+ and CD8+ blood T cells grew by week 6 at doses of 0.1 to 3.0 mg/kg.

As regards this clone: Antigen specificity is unknown.

The TCR originated in an adult with an advanced solid tumor such as melanoma, head and neck, liver or kidney cancer. This material consisted of CD4+ or CD8+ T cells sorted from blood, taken in a trial of the OX40 agonist ivuxolimab. The chain uses TRBV6-6 and TRBJ1-2, with D possibly TRBD1 on 6 matching bases. The CDR3 coding sequence is TGTGCCAGCAGTTCTCCGGACAGCCCGTCGGACGGCTACACCTTC. It is translated as CASSSPDSPSDGYTF.